The present T cell receptor (beta chain) was sequenced within a study of cytomegalovirus exposure and HLA in healthy donors. Vbeta (60) and Jbeta (13) primers were used in the PCR. Using immunoSEQ multiplex PCR, the repertoire was profiled, and TCRdb retains in-frame clones only, with some absent. The sample contains more than 200,000 clones, about 70% of which appear only once. Findings of the study overall: It was taken for granted in presence/absence analyses that sequencing depth across donors was roughly uniform.

Details on this clone: Its antigen is unknown.

Germline V lookup: CDR1 MNHNS, CDR2 SASEGT. This CDR3 has 18 amino acids. V was pared by 1 base and J by 3 bases, with 9 bases of the junction left unmatched. This sequence originates from a man aged 35 to 55 in good health and CMV-seropositive. The specimen sequenced was PBMCs. The rearrangement uses TRBV6-1 and TRBJ2-3; TRBD2 aligns across 11 bases. Here the CDR3 DNA reads TGTGCCAGCAGTGAAGGTAGCGGGGGGGCCGGGTTGACAGATACGCAGTATTTT. The encoded protein is CASSEGSGGAGLTDTQYF.